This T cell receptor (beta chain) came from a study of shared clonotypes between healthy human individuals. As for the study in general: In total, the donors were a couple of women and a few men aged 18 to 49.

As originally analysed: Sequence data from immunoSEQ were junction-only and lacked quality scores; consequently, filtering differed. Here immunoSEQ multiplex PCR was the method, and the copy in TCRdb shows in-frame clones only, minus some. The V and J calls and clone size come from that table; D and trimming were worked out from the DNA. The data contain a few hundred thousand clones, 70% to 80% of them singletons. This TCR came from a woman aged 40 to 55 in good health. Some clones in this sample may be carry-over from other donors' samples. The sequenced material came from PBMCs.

CDR3 sequence: CASSPTGSDNEQFF. CDR3 nucleotides: TGTGCCAGCTCACCGACAGGGTCGGACAATGAGCAGTTCTTC. The chain is built from TRBV18 and TRBJ2-1, with TRBD1 identical over 7 bases. Germline trimming cut 3 bases from V and 5 bases from J; bases unmatched to any gene: 4. The CDR3 totals 14 residues. CDR1 and CDR2 from the germline V gene are KGHSH and LQKENI.